This T cell receptor (beta chain) was recovered during a study of T cell changes during pregnancy in multiple sclerosis. Assay used: immunoSEQ multiplex PCR; TCRdb lists only in-frame clones, some missing. Of around 36,000 clones listed, 75% to 95% are singletons. This clone is medium-sized. Trimming stripped 3 bases from V and 7 bases from J, with 18 bases between. Germline V lookup: CDR1 SNHLY, CDR2 FYNNEI. The CDR3 has 15 residues. The V call is TRBV2, the J call TRBJ1-2, with D tentatively TRBD1 (5 bases). Specimen: CD4+ T cells from peripheral blood mononuclear cells, collected in the third trimester of pregnancy. The receptor was derived from a female donor with multiple sclerosis, enrolled in a pregnancy study. CDR3 nucleotide sequence: TGTGCCAGCAGTGATCTATCAGGGTTTCGCGGTGGCTACACCTTC. Translated, it gives CASSDLSGFRGGYTF.